This record covers a single TCR beta chain. As yet, its antigen is unknown. The record originates from a study of human versus mouse CDR3 diversity and MHC coevolution. Study information: The immunoSEQ assay reportedly detects one in 200,000 T cells.

Profiling relied on immunoSEQ multiplex PCR, and the TCRdb table lists in-frame clones only, not all of them. Of fewer than 80,000 clones in the sample, 80% to 95% are singletons; the top ten hold roughly 0.16%. Notes on the study in general: In humans, T-cell selection involved about 6 MHC II alleles.

The sample was naive CD4+ T cells from blood. As to subset: CD45RO-negative CD62L-positive naive CD4 T cells. This receptor was taken from a person aged 30-69 years in good health.

The CDR3 sequence: CASSQEGAGNQPQHF. Written as DNA, the CDR3 is TGCGCCAGCAGCCAAGAGGGGGCAGGGAATCAGCCCCAGCATTTT. V is TRBV4-1 and J is TRBJ1-5, with D tentatively TRBD1 (6 bases). Trimming removed 0 bases at V and 4 bases at J, with 10 bases between. This CDR3 is built from 15 residues. Germline assignment: CDR1 MGHRA and CDR2 YSYEKL.